This T cell receptor (beta chain) is drawn from a study of T cell changes during pregnancy in multiple sclerosis. Only in-frame clones appear in the TCRdb table, and some are missing; sequencing was by immunoSEQ multiplex PCR. This table holds under 95,000 clones, 90% to 95% found once. The V and J ends lost 6 bases and 1 base respectively, with 9 bases between them. Germline lookup yields CDR1 SEHNR and CDR2 FQNEAQ (reference sequence). The CDR3 has 14 amino acids. The chain carries TRBV7-9 and TRBJ2-2; a weak D match, TRBD2 (5 bases). The clonotype comes from a female donor in good health, enrolled as a control in a pregnancy study. The input for sequencing was peripheral blood, taken in the second trimester of pregnancy. The chain's CDR3 is CASRSRENTGELFF. The DNA of the CDR3 is TGTGCCAGCAGATCACGGGAGAACACCGGGGAGCTGTTTTTT.